This TCR beta chain was identified in a study of blood T cells in healthy people across ages. This clonotype was seen many times. Germline V gene data show CDR1 as DFQATT and CDR2 as SNEGSKA (reference sequence). V was pared by 6 bases and J by 3 bases, with 6 bases of the junction left unmatched. The CDR3 consists of 14 residues. Then a second PCR, running roughly 7 to 11 cycles, was carried out with a sample-barcoded 5' primer and a J-beta primer mix. MiXCR was run by TCRdb on the 5' RACE reads, yielding one entry per CDR3 protein. The table lists 550,000 to 650,000 distinct CDR3 sequences, under 30% of them singletons.

The clonotype originates from a woman of 80 years or more in good health. Input material: blood. The genes are TRBV20-1 and TRBJ2-7, with TRBD2 matching over 12 bases. As DNA, the CDR3 is TGCAGTGCCGTTAGGACTAGCGGGGTCTACGAGCAGTACTTC. Translating it yields CSAVRTSGVYEQYF.